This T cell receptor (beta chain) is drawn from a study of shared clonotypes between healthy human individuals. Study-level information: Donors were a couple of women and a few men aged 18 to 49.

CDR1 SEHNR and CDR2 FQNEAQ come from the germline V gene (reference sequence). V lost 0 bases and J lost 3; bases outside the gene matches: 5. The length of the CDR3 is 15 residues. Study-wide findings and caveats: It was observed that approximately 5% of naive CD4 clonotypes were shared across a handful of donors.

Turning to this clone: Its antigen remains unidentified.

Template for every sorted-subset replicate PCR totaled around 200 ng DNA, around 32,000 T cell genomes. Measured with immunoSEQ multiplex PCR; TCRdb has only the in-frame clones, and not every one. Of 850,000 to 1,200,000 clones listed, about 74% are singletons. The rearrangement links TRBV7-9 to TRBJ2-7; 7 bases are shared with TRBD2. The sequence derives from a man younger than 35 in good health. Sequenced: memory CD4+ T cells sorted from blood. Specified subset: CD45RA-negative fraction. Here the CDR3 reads CASSLAGASGYEQYF. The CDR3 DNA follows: TGTGCCAGCAGCTTAGCCGGAGCTAGCGGCTACGAGCAGTACTTC.